This TCR beta chain was found in a study of post-analysis software for immune sequencing data. Study summary: Clinical courses comprised relapsing-remitting, secondary progressive and progressive-relapsing multiple sclerosis. Study outcomes and limitations: Batch-matched samples strongly co-clustered by F measure. Among multiple sclerosis patients, normalized Chao1 diversity was significantly below that of controls. Higher frequency in patients than in controls was seen for about five TRBV segments, with TRBV5-6, TRBV5-1 and TRBV20-1 among them.

TCR beta cDNA libraries had unique molecular identifiers. T cells numbering roughly 0.9 to 10 million yielded cDNA molecules that totaled about 500,000. TCRdb reanalysed the PCR reads using MiXCR and keeps one entry per CDR3 protein. The sample holds hundreds of thousands of distinct CDR3 sequences; around 27% are singletons and the top ten take 0.5% to 0.6%. Notes on this clonotype: No antigen is known for it.

Trimming stripped 4 bases from V and 0 bases from J, with 14 bases between. The CDR3 runs 16 residues. Germline lookup yields CDR1 SGHRS and CDR2 YFSETQ. This sequence was found in a girl between 5 and 17 years old with multiple sclerosis. V gene TRBV5-1 combines with J gene TRBJ2-1; maybe TRBD1 (6 bases). The sample taken for sequencing was blood. The CDR3 DNA reads as TGCGCCAGCAGCCCGACTGAGGGGGACTCCTACAATGAGCAGTTCTTC. It codes for CASSPTEGDSYNEQFF.